Presented here are 30 T cell receptor beta chains from one specimen sequenced in a study of tumor-infiltrating lymphocytes in primary liver carcinoma (dated by TCRdb to about 2017). RNA from unsorted whole blood was extracted with TRIzol reagent, and germline DNA was obtained with the DNeasy Blood & Tissue kit. The sample was run on an Illumina HiSeq 2500. Starting from approximately 0.5 ug total RNA, TCRbeta-specific cDNA was produced by reverse transcription with a constant-region primer and ProtoScript II reverse transcriptase. Three nested multiplex PCR rounds, following a slightly modified ARM-PCR procedure, were used to build the TCRbeta libraries. The first two PCR rounds used multiplex TRBV1-TRBV30 forward primers with a Cbeta reverse primer, each for about 10 cycles. TCRdb reworked the public reads: Q25 trimming with fastp, MiXCR clone assembly, productive beta chains retained. Entries are consolidated by CDR3 protein sequence, retaining the most common genes and DNA. The sample table contains about 330,000 distinct CDR3 sequences; only one count was recorded for less than 70% of them. The top ten hold 6.5% of the sample.

Sequencing was done on a sample of peripheral blood. The source of these receptors is a man aged 40-49 years with primary liver carcinoma and hepatitis B virus infection.

Many counts were recorded for this clonotype. CDR3: CASSQGSFYSYNEQFF. The DNA of the CDR3 is TGTGCCAGCAGTCAGGGGAGCTTCTACTCCTACAATGAGCAGTTCTTC. The chain joins TRBV12-3 or TRBV12-4 to TRBJ2-1; possible D gene TRBD1, 6 bases. V lost 5 bases to trimming and J lost 0 bases, with 14 bases between them. The CDR3 is 16 amino acids.

Note on this clonotype: A clone one base away is much larger, so this may be a read error. The chain is built from TRBV6-5 and TRBJ2-5; 7 bases line up with TRBD1. Germline CDR1 reads MNHEY; CDR2 reads SVGAGI. The CDR3 is 12 residues long. CDR3 nucleotides: TGTGACAGCAAGGCAGGGGGAAAGACCCAGTACTTC. Translating it yields CDSKAGGKTQYF.

As to this clonotype: One end of the junction does not line up with germline, which may come from a read error. The chain employs TRBV6-2 or TRBV6-3 and TRBJ2-6; a weak D match, TRBD1 (5 bases). The CDR3 is 14 residues long. Germline V gene lookup returns CDR1 MNHEY and CDR2 SVGEGT. CDR3 amino acids: CVSSYTSGANVPTF. CDR3 DNA: TGTGTCAGCAGTTACACCTCTGGGGCCAACGTCCCGACTTTC.

Turning to this clonotype: Mismatch with germline at one junction end may stem from a read error. V is TRBV2 and J is TRBJ2-6; tentatively, D is TRBD1 or TRBD2 (5 bases each). The CDR3 is made up of 19 amino acids. CDR1 is SNHLY, CDR2 FYNNEI, per germline. The CDR3 DNA reads TGTACCAGCAGTGAGCCGGGGATAGGGGTTAACTCTAGGGCCAACGTCCTGACTTTC. It translates to CTSSEPGIGVNSRANVLTF.

Worth noting for this clonotype: Since a much larger clone is just one base distant, this may be a read error. The rearrangement joins TRBV4-2 to TRBJ2-7; 7 nucleotides agree with TRBD2. Trimming cost V 4 bases and J 3 bases; bases outside gene matches: 9. Germline CDR1 is LGHNA and CDR2 is YNFKEQ. CDR3 length: 15 amino acids. The CDR3 spells CASSPEVGGFYEQYF. CDR3 coding DNA: TGTGCCAGCAGCCCGGAAGTGGGAGGGTTCTACGAGCAGTACTTC.

The V call is TRBV10-2, the J call TRBJ2-1, with TRBD2 matching over 8 bases. The CDR3 is 15 residues long. The V gene end was trimmed by 6 bases and the J gene end by 7 bases; junction bases not matched to a gene: 11. Germline CDR1 is WSHSY and CDR2 is SAAADI. CDR3 sequence (DNA): TGCGCCAGCAGCGACGGGACTAGTTCTTTAAATGAGCAGTTCTTC. Encoded protein: CASSDGTSSLNEQFF.

Points on this clonotype: A read error may produce the germline difference seen at one junction end. The chain employs TRBV6-6 and TRBJ1-1, with D perhaps TRBD1 (5 bases). This CDR3 contains 15 residues. The germline CDR1 and CDR2 sequences are MNHNY and SVGAGI (reference sequence). The CDR3 here is CASSNPIGGNTEVFF. The CDR3 nucleotides read TGTGCCAGCAGTAACCCCATTGGGGGGAACACTGAAGTTTTCTTT.

This clonotype was seen repeatedly, ten times or more. The rearrangement links TRBV6-1 to TRBJ1-2; 7 positions match TRBD1. The V gene end was trimmed by 11 bases and the J gene end by 4 bases; junction bases not matched to a gene: 13. This CDR3 region has 14 residues. CDR1 is MNHNS, CDR2 SASEGT, per germline. The CDR3 DNA is TGTGCCGGGAGAGGGCGACAGGGACCCTATGGCTACACCTTC. Amino acids: CAGRGRQGPYGYTF.

This clonotype appeared a single time. V and J are TRBV9 and TRBJ2-1; a possible D gene is TRBD2 (6 bases). The ends were cut back, 6 bases at V and 13 bases at J, with 14 bases in the middle. Germline V CDR1 and CDR2: SGDLS, YYNGEE. This CDR3 comprises 11 residues. The CDR3 loop is CASTSGTSQFF. CDR3 coding DNA: TGTGCCAGCACTTCCGGGACTTCCCAGTTCTTC.

This clonotype has at least ten counts. V is TRBV6-1 and J is TRBJ2-5; 10 nucleotides agree with TRBD1. Germline CDR1 is MNHNS and CDR2 is SASEGT. V was pared by 4 bases and J by 2 bases, with 4 bases of the junction left unmatched. The CDR3 totals 15 residues. CDR3 residues: CASSGQGAFQETQYF. The CDR3, as DNA: TGTGCCAGCAGTGGACAGGGGGCATTTCAAGAGACCCAGTACTTC.

For this clonotype: Since no conserved phenylalanine or tryptophan closes the CDR3, a read error is the likely cause. The CDR3 DNA follows: TGCGCCAGCAGTACTCCGGGACTAGCGATATCGAGCTCCTACAATGAGCAGTTCCTC. Protein: CASSTPGLAISSSYNEQFL. The rearrangement joins TRBV4-1 to TRBJ2-1, with 10 bases fitting TRBD2. CDR1 MGHRA and CDR2 YSYEKL come from the germline V gene. V lost 6 bases to trimming and J lost 0 bases; unmatched junction nucleotides: 14. The CDR3 loop spans 19 amino acids.

This clonotype was seen more than once but under ten times. The chain is built from TRBV6-6 and TRBJ2-7, with 9 bases lining up with TRBD1. CDR1 MNHNY and CDR2 SVGAGI come from the germline V gene (reference sequence). The V gene end was trimmed by 3 bases and the J gene end by 5 bases; junction bases not matched to a gene: 8. The CDR3 sequence is 15 residues long. CDR3 loop: CASSYNRGQENEQYF. Written as DNA, the CDR3 is TGTGCCAGCAGTTATAACAGGGGGCAGGAAAACGAGCAGTACTTC.

This chain connects TRBV7-9 to TRBJ1-1; D remains ambiguous. The CDR3 contains 15 residues. The germline gives CDR1 SEHNR, CDR2 FQNEAQ (reference sequence). Trimming pared 4 bases from V and 4 bases from J, leaving 16 bases between. The CDR3 DNA follows: TGTGCCAGCAGCTCAGTGGGTGGAATGATCACTGAAGCTTTCTTT. This codes for CASSSVGGMITEAFF.

Of note for this clonotype: A much larger clone is a single base away; this may be a read error. This chain joins TRBV5-1 and TRBJ2-7, with a possible D match to TRBD2 (6 bases). This CDR3 contains 15 residues. Looked up from germline, CDR1 is SGHRS and CDR2 is YFSETQ. The CDR3 here is CASSTGTANSYDQYF. CDR3 sequence (DNA): TGCGCCAGCAGCACCGGGACTGCAAACTCCTACGATCAGTACTTC.

This clonotype was detected only once. Lacking the conserved final phenylalanine or tryptophan, this CDR3 likely reflects a read error. The rearrangement links TRBV11-2 to TRBJ2-1; possibly TRBD2 for D (6 bases). Between the trimmed V and J ends, which lost 0 bases and 10 bases, there was a span of 19 bases. CDR1 is SGHAT and CDR2 is FQNNGV in the germline V gene. CDR3 length equals 16 residues. The CDR3 is CASSLDHEGGVYEQFL. CDR3 bases: TGTGCCAGCAGCTTAGACCACGAAGGAGGGGTTTACGAGCAGTTCTTA.

This clonotype came up many times. The V call is TRBV5-4, the J call TRBJ2-1; 7 bases line up with TRBD2. There are 16 residues in the CDR3. V was pared by 3 bases and J by 3 bases, with 9 bases of the junction left unmatched. Germline loops: CDR1 SGHNT, CDR2 YYREEE (reference sequence). This CDR3 reads CASSSGRRESYNEQFF. Written as DNA, the CDR3 is TGTGCCAGCAGCTCCGGGAGGCGGGAGAGCTACAATGAGCAGTTCTTC.

About this clonotype: Because the CDR3 is missing its conserved closing phenylalanine or tryptophan, this is likely a read error. The gene calls are TRBV29-1 and TRBJ2-2; perhaps TRBD2 as D (6 bases). The CDR3 totals 14 residues. Trimming removed 8 bases at V and 6 bases at J, with 19 bases between. The germline CDR1 and CDR2 sequences are SQVTM and ANQGSEA. Here the CDR3 DNA reads TGCAGCATCGGAGGGACTGGGGAAGCCGGGGAGCTGTTTCTT. Protein product: CSIGGTGEAGELFL.

The gene calls are TRBV5-4 and TRBJ2-7; D remains unclear. CDR3 length equals 15 residues. Germline CDR1 reads SGHNT; CDR2 reads YYREEE (reference sequence). V was shortened by 3 bases and J by 2 bases, with 15 bases between the two germline ends. The CDR3 bases are TGTGCCAGCAGCTACTATCCCGAACGTGCCTACGAGCAGTACTTC. Its translation is CASSYYPERAYEQYF.

V gene TRBV4-1 combines with J gene TRBJ2-1; D may be TRBD1 (5 bases). V lost 5 bases and J 3 bases, leaving 8 bases between the germline ends. The CDR3 contains 13 residues. The germline V gene encodes CDR1 MGHRA and CDR2 YSYEKL. CDR3 loop: CASSSTDYNEQFF. The CDR3 DNA reads TGCGCCAGCAGCTCGACAGACTACAATGAGCAGTTCTTC.

Turning to this clonotype: One end of the junction varies from germline; a read error may be responsible. The rearrangement joins TRBV12-3 or TRBV12-4 to TRBJ2-5; the D gene is possibly TRBD1 (5 bases). This CDR3 contains 14 residues. This CDR3 is CASSLGLGEETQNF. The CDR3 DNA reads TGTGCCAGCAGTTTAGGGCTAGGGGAAGAGACCCAGAACTTC.

This clonotype was detected a few times. The V call is TRBV30, the J call TRBJ2-1; D is undetermined. CDR3 length: 12 residues. Trimming shortened V by 4 bases and J by 6 bases, and 10 bases separated the two germline ends. The germline gives CDR1 GTSNPN, CDR2 SVGIG (reference sequence). CDR3 in DNA: TGTGCCTGGATTTCGGACGGCAATGAGCAGTTCTTC. Translated: CAWISDGNEQFF.

This clonotype occurred a few times. J is TRBJ2-1 and V is TRBV5-6; 7 nucleotides agree with TRBD1. The CDR3 runs 15 residues. V lost 1 base and J lost 4; bases outside the gene matches: 5. The germline gives CDR1 SGHDT, CDR2 YYEEEE. This CDR3 reads CASSLPGTDYNEQFF. CDR3 in DNA: TGTGCCAGCAGCTTGCCCGGGACAGATTACAATGAGCAGTTCTTC.

This clonotype was detected only a few times. A much more abundant neighbour one base away suggests this may be a read error. J is TRBJ2-5 and V is TRBV4-2; possible D gene TRBD2, 7 bases. The V end lost 4 bases, the J end lost 6 bases, and 15 bases lay between the germline ends. Germline V gene data show CDR1 as LGHNA and CDR2 as YNFKEQ. The CDR3 has 14 residues. CDR3 coding DNA: TGTGCCAGCAGCCCTTCGGGGGGCCGACAGACCCAGTACTTC. This codes for CASSPSGGRQTQYF.

This clonotype was seen at least ten times. The chain uses TRBV6-5 and TRBJ2-1, with D unclear. Germline V gene lookup returns CDR1 MNHEY and CDR2 SVGAGI. CDR3 length: 13 residues. V was cut by 1 base and J by 7 bases, with 8 bases left in between. The CDR3 DNA follows: TGTGCCAGCAGTTACTTAGCTAGGAATGAGCAGTTCTTC. This codes for CASSYLARNEQFF.

This clonotype is medium-sized (0.01 to 0.1%) by share. The chain recombines TRBV6-2 or TRBV6-3 with TRBJ1-5; tentative D call: TRBD1 (5 bases). The CDR3 totals 15 residues. Germline V CDR1 and CDR2: MNHEY, SVGEGT. The ends were cut back, 7 bases at V and 0 bases at J, with 13 bases in the middle. Written as DNA, the CDR3 is TGTGCCAGCACCCTCGACAGTTATAGCAATCAGCCCCAGCATTTT. As protein: CASTLDSYSNQPQHF.

A remark on this clonotype: A much larger clone is a single base away; this may be a read error. The chain recombines TRBV11-2 with TRBJ2-1, with 8 bases identical to TRBD1. CDR1 is SGHAT, CDR2 FQNNGV, per germline. There are 16 residues in the CDR3. The CDR3 here is CAISLAPGQGAGEQFF. In nucleotides, the CDR3 is TGTGCCATCAGCTTAGCCCCCGGGCAGGGGGCTGGTGAGCAGTTCTTC.

This clonotype was detected a few times. The chain has TRBV7-3 and TRBJ2-7; possibly TRBD1 for D (5 bases). CDR1 and CDR2 from the germline V gene are SGHTA and FQGTGA. The germline V and J ends were trimmed by 5 bases and 5 bases, with 13 bases remaining between them. The CDR3 length is 13 residues. CDR3 coding DNA: TGTGCCAGCAGCGCACCCCCAGGGAACGAGCAGTACTTC. Its protein is CASSAPPGNEQYF. Using reference TRBV7-3 and TRBJ2-7 for the parts outside the CDR3, the full variable domain is GAGVSQTPSNKVTEKGKYVELRCDPISGHTALYWYRQSLGQGPEFLIYFQGTGAADDSGLPNDRFFAVRPEGSVSTLKIQRTERGDSAVYLCASSAPPGNEQYFGPGTRLTVT.

The chain is built from TRBV12-3 or TRBV12-4 and TRBJ1-2; D is uncertain. V was pared by 5 bases and J by 6 bases, with 7 bases between. The CDR3 is made up of 11 amino acids. The chain's CDR3 is CASSIGNGYTF. In DNA form, the CDR3 reads TGTGCCAGCAGTATCGGTAATGGCTACACCTTC.

Comment on this clonotype: Here the CDR3 omits its conserved ending phenylalanine or tryptophan, so a read error is the likely source. V is TRBV6-1 and J is TRBJ2-3; possible D gene TRBD1, 6 bases. Germline V gene data show CDR1 as MNHNS and CDR2 as SASEGT. V was shortened by 2 bases and J by 2 bases, with 11 bases between the two germline ends. CDR3 length equals 15 residues. CDR3 sequence: CASSEQGWDTDTQYY. The CDR3 DNA sequence: TGTGCCAGCAGTGAACAGGGGTGGGACACAGATACGCAGTATTAT.

This chain joins TRBV12-3 or TRBV12-4 and TRBJ1-1; D possibly corresponds to TRBD1 (6 bases). CDR3 size: 13 residues. V lost 5 bases and J lost 5, with 12 bases in between. This CDR3 reads CASSAQGWTEAFF. The CDR3 DNA reads TGTGCCAGCAGTGCCCAGGGGTGGACTGAAGCTTTCTTT.